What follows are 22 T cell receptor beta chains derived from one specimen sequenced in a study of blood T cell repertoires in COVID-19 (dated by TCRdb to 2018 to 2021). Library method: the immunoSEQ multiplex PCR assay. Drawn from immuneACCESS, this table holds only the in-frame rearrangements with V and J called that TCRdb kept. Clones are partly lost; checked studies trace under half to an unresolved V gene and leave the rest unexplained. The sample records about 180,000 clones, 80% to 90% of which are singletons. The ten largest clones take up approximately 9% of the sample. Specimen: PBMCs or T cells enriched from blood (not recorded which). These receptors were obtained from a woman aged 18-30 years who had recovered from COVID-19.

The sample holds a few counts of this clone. CDR3 loop: CASSLDNNQPQHF. The CDR3 DNA reads as TGTGCCAGCAGCTTGGACAACAATCAGCCCCAGCATTTT. The V and J genes are TRBV5-6 and TRBJ1-5; D ambiguous. In germline, CDR1 is SGHDT, CDR2 YYEEEE. With 0 bases removed from V and 3 bases from J, the gap between germline ends came to 4 bases. CDR3 length: 13 residues. The entire variable domain, with the rest obtained from reference TRBV5-6 and TRBJ1-5, is as follows: DAGVTQSPTHLIKTRGQQVTLRCSPKSGHDTVSWYQQALGQGPQFIFQYYEEEERQRGNFPDRFSGHQFPNYSSELNVNALLLGDSALYLCASSLDNNQPQHFGDGTRLSIL.

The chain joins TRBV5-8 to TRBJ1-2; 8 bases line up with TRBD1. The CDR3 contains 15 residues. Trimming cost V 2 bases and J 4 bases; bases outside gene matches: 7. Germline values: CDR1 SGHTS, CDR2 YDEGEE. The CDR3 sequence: CASSFPRDRIYGYTF. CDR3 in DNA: TGTGCCAGCAGCTTCCCCCGGGACAGGATCTATGGCTACACCTTC.

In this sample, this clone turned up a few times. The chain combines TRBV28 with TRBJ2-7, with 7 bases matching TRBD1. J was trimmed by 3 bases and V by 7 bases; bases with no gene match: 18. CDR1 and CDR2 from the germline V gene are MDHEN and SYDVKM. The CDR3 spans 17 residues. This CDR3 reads CASISPGQIGAHYEQYF. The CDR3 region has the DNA TGTGCCAGCATATCCCCGGGACAGATCGGGGCCCACTACGAGCAGTACTTC.

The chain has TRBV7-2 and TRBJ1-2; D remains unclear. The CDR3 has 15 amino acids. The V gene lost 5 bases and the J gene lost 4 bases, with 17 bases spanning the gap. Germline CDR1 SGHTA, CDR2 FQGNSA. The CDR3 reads CASSILPETPYGYTF. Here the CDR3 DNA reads TGTGCCAGCAGCATACTCCCCGAGACTCCCTATGGCTACACCTTC.

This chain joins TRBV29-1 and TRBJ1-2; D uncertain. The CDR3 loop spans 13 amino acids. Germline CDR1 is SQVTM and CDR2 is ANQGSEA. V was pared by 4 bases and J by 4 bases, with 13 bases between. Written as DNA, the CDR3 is TGCAGCGTTGGAGGGTCTTTCGCCTATGGCTACACCTTC. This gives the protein CSVGGSFAYGYTF. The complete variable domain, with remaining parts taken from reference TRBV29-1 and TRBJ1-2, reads SAVISQKPSRDICQRGTSLTIQCQVDSQVTMMFWYRQQPGQSLTLIATANQGSEATYESGFVIDKFPISRPNLTFSTLTVSNMSPEDSSIYLCSVGGSFAYGYTFGSGTRLTVV.

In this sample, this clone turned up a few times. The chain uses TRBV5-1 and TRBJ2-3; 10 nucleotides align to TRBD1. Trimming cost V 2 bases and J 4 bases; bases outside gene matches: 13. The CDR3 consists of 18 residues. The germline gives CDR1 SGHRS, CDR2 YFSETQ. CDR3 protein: CASSLPGTGAGRADTQYF. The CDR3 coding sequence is TGCGCCAGCAGCTTACCCGGGACAGGGGCCGGACGCGCAGATACGCAGTATTTT.

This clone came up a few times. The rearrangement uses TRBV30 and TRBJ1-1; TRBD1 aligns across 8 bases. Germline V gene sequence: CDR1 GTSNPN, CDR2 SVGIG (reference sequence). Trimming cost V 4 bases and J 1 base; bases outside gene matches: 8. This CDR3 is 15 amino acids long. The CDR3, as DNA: TGTGCCTGGATGGGGACAGGATACGGGAACACTGAAGCTTTCTTT. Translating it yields CAWMGTGYGNTEAFF.

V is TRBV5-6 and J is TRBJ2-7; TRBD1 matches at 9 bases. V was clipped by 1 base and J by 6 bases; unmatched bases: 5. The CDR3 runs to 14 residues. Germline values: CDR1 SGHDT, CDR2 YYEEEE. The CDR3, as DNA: TGTGCCAGCAGCTTGCCGGGACAGGGCCGCGAGCAGTACTTC. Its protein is CASSLPGQGREQYF.

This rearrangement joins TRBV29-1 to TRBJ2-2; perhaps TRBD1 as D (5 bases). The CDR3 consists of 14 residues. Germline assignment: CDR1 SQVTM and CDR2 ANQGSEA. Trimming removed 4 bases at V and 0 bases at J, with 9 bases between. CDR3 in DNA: TGCAGCGTTGCCAGGGAACCGAACACCGGGGAGCTGTTTTTT. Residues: CSVAREPNTGELFF.

CDR3 loop: CASSQDLGGWTGELFF. The CDR3 DNA sequence: TGCGCCAGCAGCCAAGATCTTGGGGGCTGGACCGGGGAGCTGTTTTTT. This chain joins TRBV4-3 and TRBJ2-2; maybe TRBD1 (6 bases). Germline assignment: CDR1 LGHNA and CDR2 YSLEER. This CDR3 comprises 16 residues. Trimming removed 0 bases from V and 5 bases from J, with 13 bases in between.

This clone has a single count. The DNA for the CDR3 is TGTGCCAGCAGTGAAGCGCAGGGGGCCTACGAGCAGTACTTC. It codes for CASSEAQGAYEQYF. V is TRBV2 and J is TRBJ2-7; 7 nucleotides line up with TRBD1. The V and J ends lost 0 bases and 2 bases, in that order; junction bases with no gene match: 1. Germline V gene lookup returns CDR1 SNHLY and CDR2 FYNNEI. The CDR3 totals 14 residues.

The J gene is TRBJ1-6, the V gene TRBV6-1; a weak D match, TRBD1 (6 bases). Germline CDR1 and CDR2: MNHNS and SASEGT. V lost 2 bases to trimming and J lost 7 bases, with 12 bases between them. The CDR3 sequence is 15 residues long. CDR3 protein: CASSETTGMNSPLHF. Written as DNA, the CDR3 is TGTGCCAGCAGTGAAACCACAGGGATGAATTCACCCCTCCACTTT.

This chain's CDR3 is CASSVTDNSPLHF. As DNA, the CDR3 is TGTGCCAGCAGCGTCACGGATAATTCACCCCTCCACTTT. The rearrangement joins TRBV7-3 to TRBJ1-6; D not resolved. CDR3 length: 13 residues. Germline CDR1 reads SGHTA; CDR2 reads FQGTGA. V lost 5 bases, J lost 5 bases, and 7 bases lay in between.

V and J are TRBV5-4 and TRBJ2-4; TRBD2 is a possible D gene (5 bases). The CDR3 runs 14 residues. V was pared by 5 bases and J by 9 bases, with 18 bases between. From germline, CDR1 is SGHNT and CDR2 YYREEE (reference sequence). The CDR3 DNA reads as TGTGCCAGCAGTGAGGGTCTCTCCAAGGCCATTCAGTACTTC. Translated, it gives CASSEGLSKAIQYF.

This CDR3 is CASSPTERESTDTQYF. The CDR3 DNA reads as TGTGCCAGCTCACCAACGGAGCGGGAGTCGACAGATACGCAGTATTTT. V is TRBV18 and J is TRBJ2-3; 8 bases are shared with TRBD2. The trim removed 2 bases at V and 3 bases at J, leaving 7 bases unmatched. CDR1 and CDR2 from the germline V gene are KGHSH and LQKENI. This CDR3 spans 16 amino acids. Drawing the rest from reference TRBV18 and TRBJ2-3, the complete variable domain is NAGVMQNPRHLVRRRGQEARLRCSPMKGHSHVYWYRQLPEEGLKFMVYLQKENIIDESGMPKERFSAEFPKEGPSILRIQQVVRGDSAAYFCASSPTERESTDTQYFGPGTRLTVL.

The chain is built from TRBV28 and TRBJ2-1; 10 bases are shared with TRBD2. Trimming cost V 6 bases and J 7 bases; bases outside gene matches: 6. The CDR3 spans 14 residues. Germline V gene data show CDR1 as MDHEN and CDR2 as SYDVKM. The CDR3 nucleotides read TGTGCCAGCAGCCCAGCGGGGGGGCCAAATGAGCAGTTCTTC. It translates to CASSPAGGPNEQFF.

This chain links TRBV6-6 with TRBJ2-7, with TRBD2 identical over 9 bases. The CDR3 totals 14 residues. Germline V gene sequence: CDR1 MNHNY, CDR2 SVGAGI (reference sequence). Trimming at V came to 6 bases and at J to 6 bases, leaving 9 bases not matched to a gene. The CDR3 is CASRGLAGEGEQYF. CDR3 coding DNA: TGTGCCAGCAGAGGATTAGCGGGAGAAGGCGAGCAGTACTTC.

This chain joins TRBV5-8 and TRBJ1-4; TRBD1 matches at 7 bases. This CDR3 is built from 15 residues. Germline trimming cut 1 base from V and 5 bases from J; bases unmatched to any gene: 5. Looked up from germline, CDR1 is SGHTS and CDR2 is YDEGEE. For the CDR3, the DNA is TGTGCCAGCAGCTTGTTCGGGACAGACAATGAAAAACTGTTTTTT. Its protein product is CASSLFGTDNEKLFF.

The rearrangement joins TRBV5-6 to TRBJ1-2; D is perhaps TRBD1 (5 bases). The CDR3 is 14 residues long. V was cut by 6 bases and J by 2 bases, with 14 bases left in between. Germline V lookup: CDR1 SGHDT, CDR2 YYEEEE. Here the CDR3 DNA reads TGTGCCAGCACCCGCGGGGGAACCAACTATGGCTACACCTTC. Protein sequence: CASTRGGTNYGYTF. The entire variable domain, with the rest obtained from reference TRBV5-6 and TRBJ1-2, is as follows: DAGVTQSPTHLIKTRGQQVTLRCSPKSGHDTVSWYQQALGQGPQFIFQYYEEEERQRGNFPDRFSGHQFPNYSSELNVNALLLGDSALYLCASTRGGTNYGYTFGSGTRLTVV.

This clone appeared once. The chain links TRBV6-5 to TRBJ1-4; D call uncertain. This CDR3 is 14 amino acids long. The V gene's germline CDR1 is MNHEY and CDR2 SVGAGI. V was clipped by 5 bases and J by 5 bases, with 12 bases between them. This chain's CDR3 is CASSPYRENEKLFF. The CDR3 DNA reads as TGTGCCAGCAGTCCGTACCGGGAGAATGAAAAACTGTTTTTT.

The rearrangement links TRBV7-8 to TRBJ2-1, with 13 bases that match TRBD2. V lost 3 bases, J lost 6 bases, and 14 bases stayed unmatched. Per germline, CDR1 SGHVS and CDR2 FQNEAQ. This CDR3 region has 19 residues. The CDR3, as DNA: TGTGCCAGCAGCTTTATCCCCGGGACTAGCGGGGCCCCGGGCAATGAGCAGTTCTTC. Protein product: CASSFIPGTSGAPGNEQFF. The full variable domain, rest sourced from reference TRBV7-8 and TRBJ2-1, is GAGVSQSPRYKVAKRGQDVALRCDPISGHVSLFWYQQALGQGPEFLTYFQNEAQLDKSGLPSDRFFAERPEGSVSTLKIQRTQQEDSAVYLCASSFIPGTSGAPGNEQFFGPGTRLTVL.

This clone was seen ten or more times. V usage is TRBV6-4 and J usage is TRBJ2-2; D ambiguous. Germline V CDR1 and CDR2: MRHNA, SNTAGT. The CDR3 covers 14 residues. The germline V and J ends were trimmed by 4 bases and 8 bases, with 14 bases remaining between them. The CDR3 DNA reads TGTGCCAGCAGTGTTACAGACGCTGGGGGGGAGCTGTTTTTT. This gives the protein CASSVTDAGGELFF.